This note documents a single TCR beta chain sequence. The record originates from a study of technical replicates of blood from a handful of donors. Profiling relied on immunoSEQ multiplex PCR, and the TCRdb table lists in-frame clones only, not all of them. The repertoire includes roughly 68,000 clones, approximately 90% of them detected once, and over 4% sits in the top ten. Germline loops: CDR1 LNHNV, CDR2 YYDKDF (reference sequence). The CDR3 consists of 15 residues. Trimming took 6 bases from V and 0 from J, leaving 13 bases between them. This clonotype was obtained from a human donor in good health. Some clones in this sample may be carry-over from other donors' samples. J is TRBJ2-3 and V is TRBV15; D might be TRBD1 (6 bases). The sequenced sample was PBMCs. Here the CDR3 DNA reads TGTGCCACCAGGACAGGCCGCCTTAGCACAGATACGCAGTATTTT. This codes for CATRTGRLSTDTQYF. Filled out from reference TRBV15 and TRBJ2-3, the complete variable domain reads DAMVIQNPRYQVTQFGKPVTLSCSQTLNHNVMYWYQQKSSQAPKLLFHYYDKDFNNEADTPDNFQSRRPNTSFCFLDIRSPGLGDTAMYLCATRTGRLSTDTQYFGPGTRLTVL.